This T cell receptor (beta chain) derives from a study of blood T cell repertoires in COVID-19. Study in general: Specimens from acute and convalescent COVID-19 originated in the United States, Italy and Spain. PBMCs, B-cell-depleted T cells, or T cells provided the cDNA or gDNA that made up the material.

As handled by the study authors: By means of reference gene primer amplification, nucleated cell counts were estimated. Clones were read by immunoSEQ multiplex PCR, and TCRdb kept only the in-frame ones, dropping some. From that table come the V and J calls and clone size; the DNA was used to work out D and trimming. Of fewer than 95,000 clones in the sample, approximately 90% were seen once. In germline, CDR1 is SGHRS, CDR2 YFSETQ. The V and J ends lost 0 bases and 4 bases respectively, with 7 bases between them. This CDR3 has 13 residues. The chain couples TRBV5-1 to TRBJ2-5, with D maybe TRBD1 (5 bases). The sequence was collected from a male donor with acute or convalescent COVID-19. Sequencing input: peripheral blood. The CDR3 DNA reads TGCGCCAGCAGCTTGGCCGACAGAGAGACCCAGTACTTC. Residues: CASSLADRETQYF. Looking up the rest from reference TRBV5-1 and TRBJ2-5 gives the full variable domain: KAGVTQTPRYLIKTRGQQVTLSCSPISGHRSVSWYQQTPGQGLQFLFEYFSETQRNKGNFPGRFSGRQFSNSRSEMNVSTLELGDSALYLCASSLADRETQYFGPGTRLLVL.